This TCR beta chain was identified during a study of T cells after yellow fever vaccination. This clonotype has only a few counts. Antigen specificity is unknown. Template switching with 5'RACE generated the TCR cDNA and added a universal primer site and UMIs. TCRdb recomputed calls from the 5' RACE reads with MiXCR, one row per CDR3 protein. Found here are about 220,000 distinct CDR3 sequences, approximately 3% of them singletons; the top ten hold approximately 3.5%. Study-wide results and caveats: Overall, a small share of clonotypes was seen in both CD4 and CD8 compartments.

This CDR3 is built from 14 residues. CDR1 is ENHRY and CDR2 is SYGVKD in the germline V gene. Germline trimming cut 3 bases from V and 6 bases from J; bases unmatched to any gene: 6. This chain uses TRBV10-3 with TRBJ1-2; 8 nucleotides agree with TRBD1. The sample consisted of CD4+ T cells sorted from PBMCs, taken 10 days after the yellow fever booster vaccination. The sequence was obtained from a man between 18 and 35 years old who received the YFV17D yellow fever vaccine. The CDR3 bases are TGTGCCATCAGTGAAAGACAGGGGAGGAATGGCTACACCTTC. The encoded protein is CAISERQGRNGYTF.